A selection of T cell receptor beta chains follows, all from one sample in a study of control samples from healthy donors and cancer patients. The repertoire was sequenced with immunoSEQ multiplex PCR; TCRdb's copy has only in-frame clones and lacks some. The repertoire holds 150,000 or so clones, with roughly 89% as singletons. The sample taken for sequencing was blood. The receptor set was obtained from a man aged 18 to 29 in good health. The CDR3 runs from the conserved cysteine through the conserved F or W. Each record gives: V gene, J gene, CDR3 protein.

>TRBV11-3|TRBJ2-3
CASSLELADTQYF
>TRBV24-1|TRBJ1-5
CATTGGSNQPQHF
>TRBV18|TRBJ2-2
CASSLRRDTGELFF
>TRBV7-2|TRBJ2-7
CASSLPETYEQYF
>TRBV7-9|TRBJ2-3
CASRQDTDTQYF
>TRBV24-1|TRBJ1-2
CATSDRDYGYTF
>TRBV7-3|TRBJ2-2
CASSRFPGELFF
>TRBV2|TRBJ2-7
CASTPRDREGRFGEQYF
>TRBV28|TRBJ1-5
CASSLLVGTGAQHF
>TRBV28|TRBJ2-5
CASSLWRLAGEETQYF
>TRBV3-1/TRBV3-2|TRBJ2-7
CASSQVGPAGMGNEQYF
>TRBV15|TRBJ2-7
CATRRDSASYEQYF
>TRBV2|TRBJ1-3
CASSEGQGTLNTIYF
>TRBV19|TRBJ1-1
CASSMVEYGTEAFF
>TRBV6-2/TRBV6-3|TRBJ1-1
CASSYSEGPGTEAFF
>TRBV11-3|TRBJ2-5
CASSLRGQETQYF
>TRBV7-2|TRBJ2-2
CASSKTLGGGELFF
>TRBV19|TRBJ1-5
CASRGQTSKNQPQHF
>TRBV3-1/TRBV3-2|TRBJ2-3
CASSQDSGGDLDTQYF
>TRBV12-5|TRBJ2-2
CASGLNTGELFF
>TRBV6-1|TRBJ1-1
CASSEVLTGGTEAFF
>TRBV6-1|TRBJ1-2
CASSEVTNYGYTF
>TRBV2|TRBJ2-5
CASSDRLGLETQYF
>TRBV5-1|TRBJ1-2
CASSSMDSSGYTF
>TRBV14|TRBJ1-6
CASSRTWGANSPLHF
>TRBV29-1|TRBJ2-5
CSVDGSIEGETQYF
>TRBV29-1|TRBJ2-7
CSAVGTGLGEQYF
>TRBV19|TRBJ2-1
CASSIDLGDNEQFF
>TRBV7-2|TRBJ1-4
CASSLVRQVSNEKLFF
>TRBV7-3|TRBJ1-1
CASSPGISGEAFF
>TRBV7-9|TRBJ2-2
CASSLGLAGERSTGELFF
>TRBV9|TRBJ1-4
CASSDTGANEKLFF
>TRBV15|TRBJ2-7
CATSRDRLVGEQYF
>TRBV7-9|TRBJ2-7
CASSLVSGAEQYF
>TRBV2|TRBJ1-2
CASVDSIYGYTF
>TRBV6-5|TRBJ2-7
CASSRSQPGPTEQYF
>TRBV6-5|TRBJ2-7
CASQVGTYEQYF
>TRBV19|TRBJ2-5
CASRSQGAAQETQYF
>TRBV2|TRBJ2-1
CASSEINSNNEQFF
>TRBV19|TRBJ1-5
CASSMVGGLGNQPQHF
>TRBV3-1/TRBV3-2|TRBJ1-1
CASTPRGDTEAFF
>TRBV30|TRBJ1-2
CAWRDRVPNYGYTF
>TRBV24-1|TRBJ1-3
CATSDFLRDRVAGNTIYF
>TRBV10-2|TRBJ2-7
CATSMSPTYEQYF
>TRBV6-1|TRBJ2-7
CASSEALIRPLKYF
>TRBV7-9|TRBJ1-4
CASSHQRQGTLFPREKLFF
>TRBV6-4|TRBJ2-3
CASSDSGKGSDTQYF
>TRBV28|TRBJ2-3
CASSASPGGGASTDTQYF
>TRBV5-1|TRBJ1-3
CASSLVTGSGNTIYF